This T cell receptor beta chain was observed in a study of blood T cell repertoires in COVID-19. Study at large: COVID-19 samples from acute and convalescent phases originated in the United States, Italy and Spain. The analysed material was cDNA or gDNA that came from T cells, B-cell-depleted T cells, or PBMCs.

This clone was counted ten times or more. The assay was immunoSEQ multiplex PCR, and TCRdb's table has in-frame clones only and misses some. The sample records some 130,000 clones, almost 85% being singletons. Cohort placement rested on clinical history that participants reported themselves. The sample comprised PBMCs or T cells enriched from blood (not recorded which). The sequence was obtained from a man aged 35 to 55 with acute COVID-19.

The CDR3 DNA reads TGTGCCAGCACCTTAGAGGCTGCTGAGGGTGAGCAGTTCTTC. The encoded protein is CASTLEAAEGEQFF. The chain uses TRBV6-5 and TRBJ2-1, with D perhaps matching TRBD2 (5 bases). CDR1 is MNHEY and CDR2 is SVGAGI in the germline V gene. The V end was cut by 7 bases, the J end by 9 bases, with 19 bases between. The CDR3 extends over 14 amino acids.